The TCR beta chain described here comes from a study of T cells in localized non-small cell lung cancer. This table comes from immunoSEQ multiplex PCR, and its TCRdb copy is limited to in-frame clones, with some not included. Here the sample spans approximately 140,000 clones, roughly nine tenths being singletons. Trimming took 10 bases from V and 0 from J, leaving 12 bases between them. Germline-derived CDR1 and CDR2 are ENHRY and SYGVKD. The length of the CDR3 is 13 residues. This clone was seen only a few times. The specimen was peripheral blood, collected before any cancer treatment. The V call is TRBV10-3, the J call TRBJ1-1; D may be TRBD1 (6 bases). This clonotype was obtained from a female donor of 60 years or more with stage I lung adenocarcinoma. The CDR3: CATQGIMNTEAFF. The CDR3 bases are TGTGCCACCCAGGGGATTATGAACACTGAAGCTTTCTTT.